Presented here are 12 T cell receptor beta chains from one specimen sequenced in a study of monozygotic twins with inflammatory bowel disease. Reanalyzing the 5' RACE reads, TCRdb keeps one entry per CDR3 protein, without DNA. The sample has about 440,000 distinct CDR3 sequences, and its top ten clones hold roughly 2.2%. The sample consisted of blood. These receptors came from a human donor with ulcerative colitis or Crohn's disease, or a healthy co-twin of an affected twin (not recorded which).

The chain employs TRBV6-1 and TRBJ2-1; TCRdb outputs TRBD1, but without DNA this stays unchecked. Germline CDR1 reads MNHNS; CDR2 reads SASEGT. This CDR3 has 15 amino acids. Here the CDR3 reads CASSEIWTGSNEQFF.

The chain joins TRBV20-1 to TRBJ2-1; as DNA is missing, the TRBD2 call by TCRdb cannot be tested. CDR1 and CDR2 (germline): DFQATT, SNEGSKA (reference sequence). This CDR3 is 17 amino acids long. The CDR3 is CSAPGLAGTTYYNEQFF.

The rearrangement links TRBV20-1 to TRBJ2-5; TCRdb picks TRBD2, but there is no DNA to check that call. The CDR3 sequence is 11 residues long. Germline CDR1 and CDR2: DFQATT and SNEGSKA (reference sequence). CDR3 sequence reads: CSDDREETQYF.

The V gene is TRBV18, the J gene TRBJ2-3; with no DNA, the TCRdb D assignment of TRBD2 cannot be verified. The CDR3 extends over 16 amino acids. Germline V gives CDR1 KGHSH, CDR2 LQKENI. CDR3 region: CASSPTSGIITDTQYF.

The gene calls are TRBV7-2 and TRBJ2-2; with no DNA, the TCRdb D assignment of TRBD1 cannot be verified. The CDR3 runs to 14 residues. Germline CDR1 reads SGHTA; CDR2 reads FQGNSA. This chain's CDR3 is CASSLKQGAGELFF.

The J gene is TRBJ2-1, the V gene TRBV12-5; as DNA is missing, the TRBD1 call by TCRdb cannot be tested. The CDR3 has 16 amino acids. Looked up from germline, CDR1 is LGHNT and CDR2 is FRNRAP. The chain's CDR3 is CASGKGQPNTYNEQFF.

This sequence joins TRBV2 and TRBJ1-1; TCRdb's D gene call, TRBD1, goes unchecked for lack of DNA. This CDR3 region has 14 residues. Germline V gene data show CDR1 as SNHLY and CDR2 as FYNNEI. CDR3 loop: CASSRQAKNTEAFF. The complete variable domain, with remaining parts taken from reference TRBV2 and TRBJ1-1, reads EPEVTQTPSHQVTQMGQEVILRCVPISNHLYFYWYRQILGQKVEFLVSFYNNEISEKSEIFDDQFSVERPDGSNFTLKIRSTKLEDSAMYFCASSRQAKNTEAFFGQGTRLTVV.

CDR3 residues: CSARTGGEQPQHF. The V call is TRBV20-1, the J call TRBJ1-5; TCRdb's D gene call, TRBD1, goes unchecked for lack of DNA. The CDR3 covers 13 residues. Germline V gene sequence: CDR1 DFQATT, CDR2 SNEGSKA (reference sequence).

The V call is TRBV29-1, the J call TRBJ2-1; TCRdb proposes TRBD1, but this gene call is untestable without DNA. CDR1 and CDR2 (germline): SQVTM, ANQGSEA. The CDR3 runs 11 residues. The CDR3 sequence: CSVQTGDEQFF.

The chain has TRBV18 and TRBJ1-1; as DNA is missing, the TRBD1 call by TCRdb cannot be tested. The CDR3 covers 15 residues. CDR1 KGHSH and CDR2 LQKENI come from the germline V gene. CDR3 residues: CASSSLSVRDTEAFF.

This sequence joins TRBV4-1 and TRBJ2-4; TCRdb indicates TRBD2, and absent DNA this call remains unverified. Looked up from germline, CDR1 is MGHRA and CDR2 is YSYEKL. The CDR3 spans 19 residues. The CDR3 loop reads CASSQDLASGLGTKNIQYF.

This sequence joins TRBV4-3 and TRBJ2-1; no DNA is available, so the TRBD2 call from TCRdb remains unchecked. Per the germline V gene, CDR1 is LGHNA and CDR2 is YSLEER. CDR3 length equals 16 residues. Here the CDR3 reads CASSQDLLAGAHEQFF.